The rows below give T cell receptor beta chains drawn from one sample of a study of blood T cells in healthy people across ages. In TCRdb, the 5' RACE reads were re-called with MiXCR into one record per CDR3 protein. There are 800,000 or so distinct CDR3 sequences in the sample; 25% occur only once, and under 4.5% lies in the top ten. These data were also reused for a study on T cells of mothers and their children.

The sequencing input was blood. The receptors here all came from a boy under 18 in good health. CDR3s include the opening cysteine and the closing phenylalanine or tryptophan. Each record gives: D gene, V gene, clone size, J gene, CDR3 protein, CDR3 DNA. A D gene is named only where the DNA matches it firmly. Rows give clone size only sometimes, using once, few, many, or a class for an expanded clone.

D: NA
V: TRBV6-2/TRBV6-3
size: NA
J: TRBJ2-2
CDR3: CATTLWGSGELFF
DNA: TGTGCCACCACCCTCTGGGGGTCCGGGGAGCTGTTTTTT

D: TRBD1
V: TRBV5-1
size: many
J: TRBJ1-1
CDR3: CASSLGERTGGTEAFF
DNA: TGCGCCAGCAGCCTTGGAGAGAGGACAGGTGGGACTGAAGCTTTCTTT

D: NA
V: TRBV6-2/TRBV6-3
size: NA
J: TRBJ2-2
CDR3: CASSPGGGAGELFF
DNA: TGTGCCAGCTCTCCCGGAGGGGGGGCCGGGGAGCTGTTTTTT

D: TRBD1
V: TRBV28
size: NA
J: TRBJ1-1
CDR3: CASSSPSGQGTEAFF
DNA: TGTGCCAGCAGTTCCCCCAGTGGACAGGGGACTGAAGCTTTCTTT

D: NA
V: TRBV6-2/TRBV6-3
size: NA
J: TRBJ1-6
CDR3: CASSYYAGRESPLHF
DNA: TGTGCCAGCAGTTACTACGCGGGGAGAGAGTCACCCCTCCACTTT

D: NA
V: TRBV6-2/TRBV6-3
size: NA
J: TRBJ1-4
CDR3: CASRISGHKATNEKLFF
DNA: TGTGCCAGCAGGATAAGCGGACACAAAGCAACTAATGAAAAACTGTTTTTT

D: NA
V: TRBV29-1
size: few
J: TRBJ2-5
CDR3: CSVAGGSQETQYF
DNA: TGCAGCGTTGCAGGGGGGTCTCAAGAGACCCAGTACTTC

D: NA
V: TRBV7-6
size: few
J: TRBJ2-3
CDR3: CASSFGTLADSTDTQYF
DNA: TGTGCCAGCAGCTTCGGGACGCTCGCCGATAGCACAGATACGCAGTATTTT

D: TRBD1
V: TRBV4-1
size: NA
J: TRBJ1-1
CDR3: CASSQSGQGKSEAFF
DNA: TGCGCCAGCAGCCAATCCGGACAGGGGAAGTCTGAAGCTTTCTTT

D: TRBD2
V: TRBV6-1
size: NA
J: TRBJ2-7
CDR3: CASRASGGPLYEQYF
DNA: TGTGCCAGCAGGGCAAGCGGGGGCCCCTTGTACGAGCAGTACTTC

D: TRBD1
V: TRBV6-2/TRBV6-3
size: NA
J: TRBJ1-4
CDR3: CASSSRDSFNEKLFF
DNA: TGTGCCAGCAGCTCCCGGGACAGCTTTAATGAAAAACTGTTTTTT

D: NA
V: TRBV13
size: NA
J: TRBJ2-5
CDR3: CASSLGLKEETQYF
DNA: TGTGCCAGCAGCCTGGGACTTAAAGAAGAGACCCAGTACTTC

D: NA
V: TRBV18
size: few
J: TRBJ2-5
CDR3: CASSPSEAETQYF
DNA: TGTGCCAGCTCACCGTCCGAAGCCGAGACCCAGTACTTC

D: NA
V: TRBV4-3
size: many
J: TRBJ2-5
CDR3: CASSQEARFQETQYF
DNA: TGCGCCAGCAGCCAAGAGGCTAGATTCCAAGAGACCCAGTACTTC

D: NA
V: TRBV11-2
size: few
J: TRBJ2-4
CDR3: CASQGARLGGNIQYF
DNA: TGTGCCAGCCAAGGGGCCCGACTAGGTGGAAACATTCAGTACTTC

D: TRBD1
V: TRBV5-1
size: few
J: TRBJ2-7
CDR3: CASSLSGQPYYEQYF
DNA: TGCGCCAGCAGCTTGTCGGGACAGCCGTACTACGAGCAGTACTTC

D: NA
V: TRBV6-1
size: NA
J: TRBJ2-7
CDR3: CASRTEVPYEQYF
DNA: TGTGCCAGCAGGACTGAGGTCCCCTACGAGCAGTACTTC

D: TRBD1
V: TRBV29-1
size: NA
J: TRBJ1-1
CDR3: CSVEAVVGTGGTEAFF
DNA: TGCAGCGTTGAAGCGGTAGTGGGGACAGGGGGGACTGAAGCTTTCTTT

D: TRBD1
V: TRBV28
size: NA
J: TRBJ2-7
CDR3: CGTGGDEQYF
DNA: TGTGGGACAGGGGGCGACGAGCAGTACTTC

D: NA
V: TRBV5-1
size: few
J: TRBJ2-6
CDR3: CASSLQMTGSGANVLTF
DNA: TGCGCCAGCAGCTTGCAGATGACAGGCTCTGGGGCCAACGTCCTGACTTTC

D: NA
V: TRBV6-2/TRBV6-3
size: NA
J: TRBJ2-7
CDR3: CASSPWTELWEQYF
DNA: TGTGCCAGCAGTCCCTGGACAGAGTTATGGGAGCAGTACTTC

D: NA
V: TRBV15
size: NA
J: TRBJ2-7
CDR3: CVTSLSLGAYEQYF
DNA: TGTGTCACCAGCCTTTCGTTGGGAGCCTACGAGCAGTACTTC

D: TRBD1
V: TRBV6-1
size: NA
J: TRBJ1-3
CDR3: CASSAQGGPGNTIYF
DNA: TGTGCCAGCAGTGCCCAGGGGGGGCCTGGAAACACCATATATTTT

D: TRBD1
V: TRBV4-3
size: few
J: TRBJ2-5
CDR3: CASSQDRTGGETQYF
DNA: TGCGCCAGCAGCCAAGATCGGACAGGGGGAGAGACCCAGTACTTC

D: NA
V: TRBV4-3
size: few
J: TRBJ1-5
CDR3: CASSQDFGDQPQHF
DNA: TGCGCCAGCAGCCAAGATTTTGGGGATCAGCCCCAGCATTTT

D: NA
V: TRBV6-1
size: NA
J: TRBJ2-7
CDR3: CASSEALRALRGEQYF
DNA: TGTGCCAGCAGTGAAGCGCTTCGGGCCCTCCGGGGCGAGCAGTACTTC